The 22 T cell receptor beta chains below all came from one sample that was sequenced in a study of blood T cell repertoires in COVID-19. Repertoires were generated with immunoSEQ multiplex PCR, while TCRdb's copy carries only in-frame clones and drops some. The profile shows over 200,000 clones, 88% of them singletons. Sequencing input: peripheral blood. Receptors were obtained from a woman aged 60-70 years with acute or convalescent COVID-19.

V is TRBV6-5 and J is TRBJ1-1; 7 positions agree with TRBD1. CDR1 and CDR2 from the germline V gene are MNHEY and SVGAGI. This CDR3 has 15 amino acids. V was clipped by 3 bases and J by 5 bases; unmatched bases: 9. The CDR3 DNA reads TGTGCCAGCAGTTATTTCACAGGGGACGGGACTGAAGCTTTCTTT. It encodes CASSYFTGDGTEAFF.

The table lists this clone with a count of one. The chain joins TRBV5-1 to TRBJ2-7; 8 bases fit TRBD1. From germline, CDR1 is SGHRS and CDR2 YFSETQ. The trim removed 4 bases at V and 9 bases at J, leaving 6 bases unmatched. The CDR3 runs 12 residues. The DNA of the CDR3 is TGCGCCAGCAGCCCACAGGGGGTAGGGCAGTACTTC. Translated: CASSPQGVGQYF.

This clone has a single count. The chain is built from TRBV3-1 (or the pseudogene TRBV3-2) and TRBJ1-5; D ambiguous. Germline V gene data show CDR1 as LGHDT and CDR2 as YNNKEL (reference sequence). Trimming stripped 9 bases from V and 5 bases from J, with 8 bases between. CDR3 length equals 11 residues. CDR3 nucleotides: TGTGCCAGTCTGTTGTATCAGCCCCAGCATTTT. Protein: CASLLYQPQHF.

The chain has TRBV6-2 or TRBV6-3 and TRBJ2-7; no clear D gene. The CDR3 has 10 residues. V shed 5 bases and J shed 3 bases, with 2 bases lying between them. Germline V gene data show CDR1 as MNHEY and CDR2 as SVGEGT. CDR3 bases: TGTGCCAGCAGTCACTACGAGCAGTACTTC. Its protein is CASSHYEQYF.

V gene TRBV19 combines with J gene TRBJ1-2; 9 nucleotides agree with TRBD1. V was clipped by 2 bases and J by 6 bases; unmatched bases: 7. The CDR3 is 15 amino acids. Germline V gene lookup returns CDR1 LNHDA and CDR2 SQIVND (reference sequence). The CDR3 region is CASSITGGGIDGYTF. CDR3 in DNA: TGTGCCAGTAGTATAACAGGGGGCGGGATTGATGGCTACACCTTC.

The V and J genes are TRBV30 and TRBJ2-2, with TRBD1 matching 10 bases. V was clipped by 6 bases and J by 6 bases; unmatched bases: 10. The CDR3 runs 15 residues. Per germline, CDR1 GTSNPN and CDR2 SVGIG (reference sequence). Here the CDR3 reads CACTPGTGAPGELFF. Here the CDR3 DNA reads TGTGCCTGTACACCCGGGACAGGGGCCCCCGGGGAGCTGTTTTTT.

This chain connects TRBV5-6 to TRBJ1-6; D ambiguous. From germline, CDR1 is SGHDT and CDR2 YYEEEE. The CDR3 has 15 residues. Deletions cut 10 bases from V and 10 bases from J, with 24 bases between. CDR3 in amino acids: CAHPPGSPMRSPLHF. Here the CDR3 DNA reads TGTGCCCATCCACCGGGTAGCCCCATGAGATCACCCCTCCACTTT.

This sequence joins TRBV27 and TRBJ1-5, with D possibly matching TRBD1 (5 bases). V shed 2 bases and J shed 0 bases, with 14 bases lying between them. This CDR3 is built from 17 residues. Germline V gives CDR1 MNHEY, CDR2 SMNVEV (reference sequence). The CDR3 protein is CASSLRGLGYSNQPQHF. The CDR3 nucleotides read TGTGCCAGCAGTTTAAGGGGACTGGGTTATAGCAATCAGCCCCAGCATTTT.

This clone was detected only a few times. CDR3 sequence reads: CASSQDRGGEKLFF. DNA of the CDR3: TGCGCCAGCAGCCAGGACAGGGGCGGCGAAAAACTGTTTTTT. The chain has TRBV5-1 and TRBJ1-4; 9 bases line up with TRBD1. J was trimmed by 8 bases and V by 4 bases; bases with no gene match: 6. Germline V gene lookup returns CDR1 SGHRS and CDR2 YFSETQ. There are 14 residues in the CDR3.

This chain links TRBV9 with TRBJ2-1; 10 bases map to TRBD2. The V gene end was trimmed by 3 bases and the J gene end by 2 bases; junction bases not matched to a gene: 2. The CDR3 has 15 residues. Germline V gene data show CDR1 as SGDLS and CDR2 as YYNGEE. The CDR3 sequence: CASSGTSGTYNEQFF. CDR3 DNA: TGTGCCAGCAGCGGCACTAGCGGGACCTACAATGAGCAGTTCTTC.

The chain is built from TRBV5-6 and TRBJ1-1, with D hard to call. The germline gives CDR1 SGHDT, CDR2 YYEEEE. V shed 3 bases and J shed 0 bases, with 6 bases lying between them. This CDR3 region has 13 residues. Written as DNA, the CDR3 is TGTGCCAGCAGCTGGGCCCTGAACACTGAAGCTTTCTTT. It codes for CASSWALNTEAFF.

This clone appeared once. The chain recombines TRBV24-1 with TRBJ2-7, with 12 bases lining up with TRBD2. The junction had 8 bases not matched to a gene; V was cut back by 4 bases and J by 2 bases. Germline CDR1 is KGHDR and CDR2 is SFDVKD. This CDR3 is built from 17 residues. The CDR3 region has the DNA TGTGCCACCAGTGAGGCCGGACTAGCGGGAAGGACCTACGAGCAGTACTTC. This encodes CATSEAGLAGRTYEQYF.

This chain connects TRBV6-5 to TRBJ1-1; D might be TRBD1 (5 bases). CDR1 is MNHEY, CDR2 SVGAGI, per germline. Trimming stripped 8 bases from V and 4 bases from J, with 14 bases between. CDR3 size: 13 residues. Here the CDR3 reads CASLKGFSTEAFF. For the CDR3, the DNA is TGTGCCAGCCTAAAGGGGTTTAGCACTGAAGCTTTCTTT.

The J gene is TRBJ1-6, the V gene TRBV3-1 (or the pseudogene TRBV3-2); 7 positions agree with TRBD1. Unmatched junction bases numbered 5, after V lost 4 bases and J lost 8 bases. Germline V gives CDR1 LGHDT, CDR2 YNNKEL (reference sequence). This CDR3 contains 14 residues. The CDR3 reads CASSRRDSDSPLHF. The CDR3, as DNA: TGTGCCAGCAGCCGACGGGACAGCGATTCACCCCTCCACTTT.

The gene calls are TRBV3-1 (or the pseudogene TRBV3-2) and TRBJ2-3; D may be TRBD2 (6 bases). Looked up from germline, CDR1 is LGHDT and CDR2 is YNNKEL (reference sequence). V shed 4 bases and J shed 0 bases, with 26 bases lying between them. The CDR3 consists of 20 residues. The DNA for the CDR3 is TGTGCCAGCAGCCCGCGAAGGGGCTGGGGCGGGGCCCCCAGCACAGATACGCAGTATTTT. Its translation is CASSPRRGWGGAPSTDTQYF.

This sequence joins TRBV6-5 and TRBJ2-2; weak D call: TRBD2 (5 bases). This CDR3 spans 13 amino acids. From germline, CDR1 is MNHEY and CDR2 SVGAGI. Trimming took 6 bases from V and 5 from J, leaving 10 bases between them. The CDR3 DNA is TGTGCCAGCAGACAACTAGGGACCGGGGAGCTGTTTTTT. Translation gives CASRQLGTGELFF.

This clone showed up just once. The CDR3: CASSLSPSGKETQYF. The DNA of the CDR3 is TGTGCCAGCAGTTTATCGCCTAGCGGAAAAGAGACCCAGTACTTC. The chain employs TRBV27 and TRBJ2-5; 7 bases agree with TRBD2. Germline CDR1 is MNHEY and CDR2 is SMNVEV (reference sequence). CDR3 length equals 15 residues. The junction had 4 bases not matched to a gene; V was cut back by 0 bases and J by 3 bases.

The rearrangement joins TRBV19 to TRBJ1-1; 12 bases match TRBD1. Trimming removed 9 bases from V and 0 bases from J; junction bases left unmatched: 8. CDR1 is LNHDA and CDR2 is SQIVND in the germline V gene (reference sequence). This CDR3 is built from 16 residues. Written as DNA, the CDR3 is TGTGCCAGCCGTTCCGGGACAGGGGGCCTGAACACTGAAGCTTTCTTT. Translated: CASRSGTGGLNTEAFF.

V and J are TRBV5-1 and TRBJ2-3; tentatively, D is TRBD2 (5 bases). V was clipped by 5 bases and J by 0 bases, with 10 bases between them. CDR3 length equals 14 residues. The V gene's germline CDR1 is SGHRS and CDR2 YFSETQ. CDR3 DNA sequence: TGCGCCAGCAGTAGAGGGTTTAGCACAGATACGCAGTATTTT. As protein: CASSRGFSTDTQYF.

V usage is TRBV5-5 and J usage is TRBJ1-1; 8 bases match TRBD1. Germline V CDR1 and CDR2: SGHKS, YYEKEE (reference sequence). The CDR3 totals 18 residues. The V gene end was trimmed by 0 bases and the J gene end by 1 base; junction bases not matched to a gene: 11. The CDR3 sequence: CASSLGQRTGIGNTEAFF. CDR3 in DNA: TGTGCCAGCAGCTTGGGCCAAAGGACAGGGATTGGGAACACTGAAGCTTTCTTT.

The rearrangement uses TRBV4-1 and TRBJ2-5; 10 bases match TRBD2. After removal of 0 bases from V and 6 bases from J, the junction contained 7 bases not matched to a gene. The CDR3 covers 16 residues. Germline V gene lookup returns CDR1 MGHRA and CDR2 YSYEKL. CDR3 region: CASSQDGLAGVKTQYF. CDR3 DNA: TGCGCCAGCAGCCAAGACGGGCTAGCGGGGGTAAAGACCCAGTACTTC.

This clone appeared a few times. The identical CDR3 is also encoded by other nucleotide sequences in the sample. CDR3 protein: CAWSVRDSYGYTF. As DNA, the CDR3 is TGTGCCTGGAGTGTACGGGACTCTTATGGCTACACCTTC. This chain links TRBV30 with TRBJ1-2, with D perhaps matching TRBD1 (5 bases). The CDR3 length is 13 residues. The germline V gene has CDR1 GTSNPN and CDR2 SVGIG (reference sequence). Trimming stripped 0 bases from V and 5 bases from J, with 10 bases between.